This T cell receptor (beta chain) comes out of a study of T-cell memory formation after mild COVID-19 (dated by TCRdb to about 2021). Study-wide context: TCR sequence clusters from the two donors were largely donor specific. In a couple of donors, T-cell clones that expanded and contracted after mild COVID-19 were tracked by sequencing TCRalpha and TCRbeta repertoires over time. The cohort was made up of two young adult volunteers, one female and one male, who were previously healthy.

The data were produced on an Illumina NovaSeq 6000. TCRalpha and TCRbeta cDNA libraries were built by 5'RACE with constant-segment primers, adding sample barcodes and unique molecular identifiers. RNA was extracted from every sample with Trizol reagent. The libraries were amplified in two PCR steps, and the second step added a second sample barcode and Illumina TruSeq adapters. Sequencing of the libraries was done on an Illumina NovaSeq, producing 2 x 150 bp paired-end reads. The study's processing was this. With migec v1.2.7, reads were demultiplexed and then collapsed into UMI-guided consensus sequences. Using mixcr v2.1.11, UMI consensuses were aligned to TRA and TRB V and J templates and then assembled into clonotypes. Expanded or contracted clonotypes were those called significant by both edgeR and NoisET, with noise models trained on biological replicates. For edgeR calls, the cutoffs were a false discovery rate-adjusted p below 0.01 and a log2 fold-change threshold of 1. As an exploratory analysis of dynamics, max-normalized trajectories of the 1000 most abundant clonotypes were examined by PCA with hierarchical clustering. Each responding clone was given a CD4 or CD8 phenotype based on the CD4+ and CD8+ repertoires, which had been sequenced separately. TCRdb took the public reads, trimmed them with fastp at Q25, ran MiXCR for clone calling and kept in-frame beta chains. Rows with one shared CDR3 protein collapse into an entry with the most common genes and DNA. The V and J calls reflect TCRdb's pipeline rather than the authors' work. The table for this sample lists 220,000 or so distinct CDR3 sequences; more than 8% of them were counted only once. The ten largest account for 3% to 4.5% of the sample.

Ficoll-Paque density gradient centrifugation was used to isolate PBMCs. Regarding this clonotype: Its cognate antigen has yet to be identified. Per-nucleotide qualities are absent, and no much larger clonotype sits a single base away.

What the research found in general, with its limitations: SARS-CoV-2 specificity of the second-wave clones peaking on day 37 was not confirmed. Clones that contracted from day 15 to 85 showed balanced CD4/CD8 phenotypes, whereas a second wave of clones that expanded from day 15 to 37 leaned towards CD4+. Contracting CD4+ clones turned up mainly in the CM and EM memory subsets, whereas EMRA was where CD8+ clones were enriched. Only a couple of mild cases were covered by the study, and larger cohorts that include severe cases with pre-infection samples were considered necessary. The detection of some responding clones in pre-infection memory suggests that pre-existing cross-reactive memory T cells joined the SARS-CoV-2 response.

Unmatched junction bases come to 8, with V trimmed by 5 bases and J by 8 bases. CDR1 is given as ENHRY and CDR2 as SYGVKD, both from the germline V gene. The CDR3 spans 14 residues, from the cysteine through the phenylalanine. Kept here is only the CDR3 DNA, which spans 42 bases and is read in frame from base 1. This receptor was obtained from a man younger than 35 who had mild COVID-19 (a few samples of this study predate the infection). The sample titles of this study are shuffled in the database, so cell type and time point are left out; the donor was told from shared clones. This receptor chain uses TRBV10-3 and TRBJ1-1, and 10 junctional nucleotides match TRBD1. The specimen was PBMCs or a T cell subset sorted from them (not recorded which). DNA sequence: TGTGCCATCAGTACCGGGACAGGGGTGATGGAAGCTTTCTTT. It encodes CAISTGTGVMEAFF.